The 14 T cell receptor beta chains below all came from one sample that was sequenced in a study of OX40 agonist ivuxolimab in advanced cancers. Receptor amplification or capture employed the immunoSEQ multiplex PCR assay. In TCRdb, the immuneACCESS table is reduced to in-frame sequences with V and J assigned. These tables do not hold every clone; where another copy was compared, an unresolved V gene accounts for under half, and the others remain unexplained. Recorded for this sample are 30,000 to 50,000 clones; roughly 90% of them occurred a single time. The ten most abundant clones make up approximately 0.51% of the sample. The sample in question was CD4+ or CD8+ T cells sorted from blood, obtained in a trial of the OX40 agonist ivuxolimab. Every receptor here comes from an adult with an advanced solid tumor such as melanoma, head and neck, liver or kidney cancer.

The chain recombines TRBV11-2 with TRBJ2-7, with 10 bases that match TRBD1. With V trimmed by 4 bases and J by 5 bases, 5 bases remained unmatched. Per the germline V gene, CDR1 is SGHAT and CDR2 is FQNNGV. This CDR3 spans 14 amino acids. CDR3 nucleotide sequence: TGTGCCAGCAGCTCGGGACAGGGGAAACACGAGCAGTACTTC. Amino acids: CASSSGQGKHEQYF.

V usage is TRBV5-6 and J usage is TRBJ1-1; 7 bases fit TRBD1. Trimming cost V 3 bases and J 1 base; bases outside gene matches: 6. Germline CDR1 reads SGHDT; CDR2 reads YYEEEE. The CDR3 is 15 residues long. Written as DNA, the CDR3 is TGTGCCAGCAGCTCTTCCAGGACAGGGAACACTGAAGCTTTCTTT. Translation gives CASSSSRTGNTEAFF.

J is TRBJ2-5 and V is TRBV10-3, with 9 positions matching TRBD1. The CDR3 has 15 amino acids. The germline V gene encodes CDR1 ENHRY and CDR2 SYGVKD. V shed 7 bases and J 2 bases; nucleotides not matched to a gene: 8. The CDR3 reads CAIKGGQGLQETQYF. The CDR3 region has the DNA TGTGCCATCAAAGGGGGACAGGGTCTTCAAGAGACCCAGTACTTC.

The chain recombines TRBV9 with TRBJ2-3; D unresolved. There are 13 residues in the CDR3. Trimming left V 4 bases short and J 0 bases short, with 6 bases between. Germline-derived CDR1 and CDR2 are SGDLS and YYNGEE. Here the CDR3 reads CASSPTSTDTQYF. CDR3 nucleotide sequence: TGTGCCAGCAGCCCTACCAGCACAGATACGCAGTATTTT.

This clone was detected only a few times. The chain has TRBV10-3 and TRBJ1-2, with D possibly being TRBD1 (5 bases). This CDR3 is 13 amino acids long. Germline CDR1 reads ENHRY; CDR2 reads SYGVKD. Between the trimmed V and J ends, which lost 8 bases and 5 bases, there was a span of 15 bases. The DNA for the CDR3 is TGTGCCATCGGGGGACCAGAGGCTTATGGCTACACCTTC. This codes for CAIGGPEAYGYTF.

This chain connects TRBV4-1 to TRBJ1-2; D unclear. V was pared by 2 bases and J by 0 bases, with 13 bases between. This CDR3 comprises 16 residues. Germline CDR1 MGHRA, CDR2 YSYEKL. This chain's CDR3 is CASSQRAGLPNYGYTF. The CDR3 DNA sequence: TGCGCCAGCAGCCAACGAGCAGGATTACCTAACTATGGCTACACCTTC.

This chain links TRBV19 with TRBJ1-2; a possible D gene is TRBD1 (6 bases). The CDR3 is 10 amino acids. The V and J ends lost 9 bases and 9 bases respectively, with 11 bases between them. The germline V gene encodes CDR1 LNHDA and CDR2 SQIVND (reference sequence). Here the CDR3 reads CASGTFSYTF. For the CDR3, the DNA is TGTGCCAGCGGGACATTCAGCTACACCTTC.

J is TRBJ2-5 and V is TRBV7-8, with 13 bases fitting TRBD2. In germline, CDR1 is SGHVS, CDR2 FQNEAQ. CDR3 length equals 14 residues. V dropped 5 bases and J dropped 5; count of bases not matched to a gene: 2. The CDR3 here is CASSPTSGGETQYF. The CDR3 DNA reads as TGTGCCAGCAGCCCGACTAGCGGGGGGGAGACCCAGTACTTC.

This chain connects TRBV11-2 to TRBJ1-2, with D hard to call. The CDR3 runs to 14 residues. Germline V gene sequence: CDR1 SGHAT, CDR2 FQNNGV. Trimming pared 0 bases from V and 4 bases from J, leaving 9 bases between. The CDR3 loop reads CASSLDPTVYGYTF. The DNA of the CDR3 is TGTGCCAGCAGCTTAGACCCGACGGTCTATGGCTACACCTTC.

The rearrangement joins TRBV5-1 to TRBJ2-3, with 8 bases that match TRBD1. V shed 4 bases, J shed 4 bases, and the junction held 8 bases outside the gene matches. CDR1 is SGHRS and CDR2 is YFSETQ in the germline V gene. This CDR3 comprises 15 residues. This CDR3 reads CASSLQGQGADTQYF. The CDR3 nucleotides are TGCGCCAGCAGCCTTCAAGGACAGGGAGCAGATACGCAGTATTTT.

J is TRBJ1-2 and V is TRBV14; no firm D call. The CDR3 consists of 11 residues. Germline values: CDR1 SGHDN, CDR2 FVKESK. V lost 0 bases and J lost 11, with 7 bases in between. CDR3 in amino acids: CASSQEDPYTF. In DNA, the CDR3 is TGTGCCAGCAGCCAAGAGGATCCTTACACCTTC.

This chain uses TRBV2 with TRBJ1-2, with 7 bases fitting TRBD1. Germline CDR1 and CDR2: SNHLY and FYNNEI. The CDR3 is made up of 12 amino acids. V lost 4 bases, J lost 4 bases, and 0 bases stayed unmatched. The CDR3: CASSGTGYGYTF. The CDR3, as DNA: TGTGCCAGCAGTGGGACAGGCTATGGCTACACCTTC.

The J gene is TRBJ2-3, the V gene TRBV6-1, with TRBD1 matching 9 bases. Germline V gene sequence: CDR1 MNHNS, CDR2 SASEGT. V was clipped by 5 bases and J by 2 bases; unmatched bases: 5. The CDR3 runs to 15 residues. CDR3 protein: CASSRQGVFTDTQYF. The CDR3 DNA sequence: TGTGCCAGCAGTCGACAGGGGGTGTTCACAGATACGCAGTATTTT.

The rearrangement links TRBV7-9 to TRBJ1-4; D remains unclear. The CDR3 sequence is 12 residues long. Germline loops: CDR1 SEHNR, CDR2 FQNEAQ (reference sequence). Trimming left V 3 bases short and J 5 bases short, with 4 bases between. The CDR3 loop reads CASSLKNEKLFF. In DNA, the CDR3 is TGTGCCAGCAGCTTGAAGAATGAAAAACTGTTTTTT.